This TCR beta chain was identified during a study of CD8+ T cells in alopecia areata (dated by TCRdb to the late 2010s). Broadly, across the study: The treated patients, all with moderate-to-severe alopecia areata, were enrolled in an open-label pilot trial of oral tofacitinib given at 5 to 10 mg twice daily. Tofacitinib was given for 6 to 18 months, followed by 6 months of follow-up off drug to assess delayed response and recurrence. The study used high-throughput TCRbeta sequencing to examine T cell clonal expansion in alopecia areata, in both the C3H/HeJ mouse model and human patients. In humans, TCRbeta sequencing was performed on scalp tissue and on sorted CD4+ and CD8+ peripheral blood T cells from healthy controls and from patients with patchy or totalis/universalis alopecia areata. Biopsies were taken from tofacitinib-treated patients at baseline and at 4 and 24 weeks of treatment, and a later scalp biopsy was taken in several of the tofacitinib-treated patients. Clonality in the scalp was compared among normal scalp (n=4), patchy alopecia areata scalp (n=8), and alopecia totalis/universalis scalp (n=8). RNA was obtained with the PAXgene miRNA kit for fixed scalp, the miRNeasy kit for PBMCs, and the RNeasy kit for mouse skin. TCRbeta CDR3 regions were amplified by immunoSEQ multiplex PCR with 35 Vbeta forward and 13 Jbeta reverse primers.

Lesional scalp punch biopsies and peripheral blood were collected from alopecia areata patients. Human scalp biopsies were immediately fixed in PAXgene tissue containers. Comments on this clone: Its recognized antigen is unknown. No clone much larger than this one lies a single base away; base qualities are absent.

Per the germline V gene, SQVTM is the CDR1 and ANQGSEA is the CDR2. Trimming leaves V shorter by 2 bases and J shorter by 4 bases, with the junction holding 10 bases beyond the gene matches. The CDR3 goes from the cysteine to the phenylalanine over 15 residues. This entry keeps only the CDR3 DNA: 45 bases, framed from base 1. The full study reports these points: Higher clonality and more expanded CD8+ clones were observed in lesional scalp than in normal scalp, particularly in alopecia totalis/universalis, a finding suggestive of antigenic drive. Unlike mouse skin, where gammadelta T cells dominate, normal human skin contains resident alphabeta T cells that get sequenced too, which complicates analysis of the scalp TCR repertoire. Compared with mice, TCR sequences shared between patients were less clear, possibly partly because of HLA diversity across the patient population.

The method was the immunoSEQ multiplex PCR assay. RNA was extracted from all samples and reverse transcribed into cDNA, which served as template for TCR sequencing. SuperScript III was used for first-strand cDNA synthesis, primed with a 2:1 mix of oligo-dT and random hexamers. A synthetic immune receptor repertoire was used to measure amplification bias, and any remaining bias was corrected computationally. In the authors' own workflow: Raw reads were preprocessed to remove errors, and CDR3 was defined according to IMGT conventions as the region from the conserved cysteine to phenylalanine. Clonality was computed by normalizing Shannon entropy by log2 of the number of productive unique TCRs and subtracting the result from 1. Whether scalp clones were CD4 or CD8 was inferred by matching scalp TCRbeta sequences against CD4 and CD8 repertoires sorted from blood. TCRdb obtained this table from immuneACCESS and retained in-frame rearrangements with V and J assigned. These tables miss some clones; where compared with another copy, unresolved V genes account for less than half of the shortfall, and the remainder is unexplained. V, J and clone size are taken as reported in that table, and D and trimming were inferred from the DNA itself. This sample is represented by about 12,000 clones; approximately 53% of them were singletons. The ten largest clonotypes hold 10% to 15% of the sample.

Sequences were obtained from skin. The V and J segments used are TRBV29-1 and TRBJ2-7, and TRBD1 matches 8 of the central bases. This receptor was taken from a human donor with alopecia areata. CDR3 protein: CSVEPVGTGLYEQYF. The bases read TGCAGCGTTGAACCTGTCGGGACAGGACTTTACGAGCAGTACTTC.